Below, 23 T cell receptor beta chains from the same sample are listed, as sequenced in a study of identical twins. MiXCR, applied by TCRdb to the 5' RACE reads, yields one record per CDR3 protein. The sample contains 430,000 or so distinct CDR3 sequences, more than 20% of which appear only once. This sample was also put to use in a study of T cells expressing NK-cell markers.

Sequencing was done on a sample of CD4+ T cells sorted from blood. The receptors come from a woman aged 18-35 years in good health.

The rearrangement joins TRBV6-1 to TRBJ2-1, with D possibly TRBD2 on 5 matching bases. CDR1 and CDR2 (germline): MNHNS, SASEGT. This CDR3 spans 15 amino acids. Trimming removed 6 bases at V and 7 bases at J, with 19 bases between. The CDR3, as DNA: TGTGCCAGCAGGCCAGACACGGTTTCGGGGAATGAGCAGTTCTTC. Translated: CASRPDTVSGNEQFF.

The rearrangement links TRBV15 to TRBJ1-4; no firm D call. Germline V gene sequence: CDR1 LNHNV, CDR2 YYDKDF (reference sequence). The ends were cut back, 3 bases at V and 10 bases at J, with 18 bases in the middle. This CDR3 contains 15 residues. CDR3 sequence: CATSRALAGGGKLFF. CDR3 DNA: TGTGCCACCAGCAGGGCACTAGCGGGAGGAGGAAAACTGTTTTTT.

This clonotype was picked up a small number of times. V usage is TRBV12-3 or TRBV12-4 and J usage is TRBJ2-3, with TRBD2 identical over 15 bases. J lost 3 bases, V lost 6 bases, and 10 bases had no gene match. This CDR3 is 18 amino acids long. The CDR3 nucleotides are TGTGCCAGCAGGCCAAAGGGACTAGCGGGAGGCTGGACAGATACGCAGTATTTT. It codes for CASRPKGLAGGWTDTQYF.

The CDR3, as DNA: TGTGCCAGCAGCCCCCATAGGGGACCCTCTGGAAACACCATATATTTT. This gives the protein CASSPHRGPSGNTIYF. The V call is TRBV3-1, the J call TRBJ1-3, with TRBD1 as a possible D gene (5 bases). The CDR3 consists of 16 residues. V dropped 4 bases and J dropped 0 bases, with 13 bases sitting between them. CDR1 LGHDT and CDR2 YNNKEL come from the germline V gene (reference sequence).

V usage is TRBV20-1 and J usage is TRBJ2-3; D might be TRBD2 (6 bases). The CDR3 spans 14 residues. The V gene's germline CDR1 is DFQATT and CDR2 SNEGSKA (reference sequence). Trimming removed 5 bases at V and 0 bases at J, with 12 bases between. CDR3 loop: CSAGGYPSTDTQYF. The CDR3 DNA reads TGCAGTGCTGGAGGGTATCCAAGCACAGATACGCAGTATTTT.

This chain uses TRBV6-5 with TRBJ2-2, with TRBD2 matching over 9 bases. CDR1 is MNHEY and CDR2 is SVGAGI in the germline V gene. This CDR3 is built from 15 residues. J gave up 6 bases and V 2 bases, and 4 bases lay outside the gene matches. CDR3 DNA: TGTGCCAGCAGTTACCCGGGACTAGCAGCCGGGGAGCTGTTTTTT. This translates into CASSYPGLAAGELFF.

This chain connects TRBV5-1 to TRBJ2-3, with D perhaps assigned TRBD1 or TRBD2 (5 bases each). Trimming took 2 bases from V and 5 from J, leaving 12 bases between them. The V gene's germline CDR1 is SGHRS and CDR2 YFSETQ. The CDR3 covers 14 residues. CDR3 amino acids: CASSLEGTEDTQYF. The CDR3 nucleotides read TGCGCCAGCAGCTTAGAAGGGACGGAAGATACGCAGTATTTT.

The V and J genes are TRBV20-1 and TRBJ1-2, with D possibly TRBD1 on 6 matching bases. Looked up from germline, CDR1 is DFQATT and CDR2 is SNEGSKA (reference sequence). V shed 6 bases and J shed 4 bases, with 15 bases lying between them. The length of the CDR3 is 13 residues. The CDR3 is CSAIQTGSYGYTF. The CDR3 DNA reads as TGCAGTGCCATTCAAACAGGGAGCTATGGCTACACCTTC.

This clonotype was picked up a small number of times. The chain couples TRBV5-5 to TRBJ2-7; 7 bases line up with TRBD1. The V and J ends lost 0 bases and 3 bases, in that order; junction bases with no gene match: 9. Germline assignment: CDR1 SGHKS and CDR2 YYEKEE (reference sequence). The CDR3 totals 16 residues. CDR3 region: CASSLGPGTAGYEQYF. In nucleotides, the CDR3 is TGTGCCAGCAGCTTGGGCCCCGGGACAGCAGGCTACGAGCAGTACTTC.

This clonotype was observed a single time. V gene TRBV12-3 or TRBV12-4 combines with J gene TRBJ2-5; D remains ambiguous. CDR3 length: 12 residues. V was trimmed by 7 bases and J by 7 bases, leaving 13 bases between them. CDR3: CASTLDPGTQYF. The CDR3 nucleotides are TGTGCCAGCACCCTGGACCCCGGGACCCAGTACTTC.

This chain links TRBV5-1 with TRBJ1-1, with 11 bases matching TRBD1. The junction had 3 bases not matched to a gene; V was cut back by 4 bases and J by 4 bases. This CDR3 has 14 residues. Germline CDR1 is SGHRS and CDR2 is YFSETQ. CDR3 sequence: CASSRGTGGTEAFF. The CDR3 bases are TGCGCCAGCAGCCGAGGGACAGGGGGCACTGAAGCTTTCTTT.

This clonotype came up a few times. V usage is TRBV5-1 and J usage is TRBJ2-1, with D possibly matching TRBD1 (6 bases). V was shortened by 0 bases and J by 7 bases, with 14 bases between the two germline ends. Germline V gives CDR1 SGHRS, CDR2 YFSETQ. The CDR3 has 15 residues. The CDR3 loop reads CASSLASGVGNEQFF. The CDR3 DNA reads TGCGCCAGCAGCTTGGCGTCAGGGGTCGGGAATGAGCAGTTCTTC.

The genes are TRBV20-1 and TRBJ1-4; tentative D call: TRBD1 (5 bases). Trimming removed 6 bases at V and 5 bases at J, with 16 bases between. This CDR3 region has 14 residues. CDR1 DFQATT and CDR2 SNEGSKA come from the germline V gene (reference sequence). Here the CDR3 reads CSAAPPGRNEKLFF. The CDR3 bases are TGCAGTGCGGCCCCCCCAGGGAGGAATGAAAAACTGTTTTTT.

This chain joins TRBV28 and TRBJ2-7, with 7 bases fitting TRBD1. The germline gives CDR1 MDHEN, CDR2 SYDVKM. Trimming at V came to 4 bases and at J to 3 bases, leaving 9 bases not matched to a gene. The CDR3 totals 15 residues. As DNA, the CDR3 is TGTGCCAGCAGTTCGACCGGGACAGCCTTCTACGAGCAGTACTTC. This encodes CASSSTGTAFYEQYF.

The chain carries TRBV6-2 or TRBV6-3 and TRBJ2-1; 8 nucleotides align to TRBD2. Germline V gene data show CDR1 as MNHEY and CDR2 as SVGEGT. This CDR3 has 14 amino acids. Germline trimming cut 6 bases from V and 12 bases from J; bases unmatched to any gene: 13. The CDR3 region has the DNA TGTGCCAGCAGCGAAGAGCGGGAGTGGGTGCGGCAGTTCTTC. This gives the protein CASSEEREWVRQFF.

The table lists this clonotype with a few counts. This chain uses TRBV9 with TRBJ2-7, with D unresolved. Trimming took 2 bases from V and 0 from J, leaving 12 bases between them. Germline CDR1 and CDR2: SGDLS and YYNGEE. The CDR3 is made up of 15 amino acids. Written as DNA, the CDR3 is TGTGCCAGCAGCGTTAGTCCCCAGAGCTCCTACGAGCAGTACTTC. As protein: CASSVSPQSSYEQYF.

This clonotype has just a few counts. This chain links TRBV18 with TRBJ1-1; unclear D gene. Trimming left V 7 bases short and J 1 base short, with 7 bases between. The length of the CDR3 is 12 residues. Germline-derived CDR1 and CDR2 are KGHSH and LQKENI. Here the CDR3 DNA reads TGTGCCAGCTACCAGCCGAACACTGAAGCTTTCTTT. Its protein product is CASYQPNTEAFF.

The chain recombines TRBV7-2 with TRBJ2-7; D is unresolved. V was cut by 4 bases and J by 7 bases, with 14 bases left in between. CDR3 size: 13 residues. Germline loops: CDR1 SGHTA, CDR2 FQGNSA. The CDR3 spells CASSSPGLGEQYF. In DNA form, the CDR3 reads TGTGCCAGCAGCTCCCCGGGTTTGGGGGAGCAGTACTTC.

This clonotype has only a few counts. CDR3 coding DNA: TGCGCCAGCAGCTTGGATAGCGGCGCCCGCGAGCAGTACTTC. Its translation is CASSLDSGAREQYF. The chain joins TRBV5-1 to TRBJ2-7; TRBD2 might be the D (6 bases). CDR3 length: 14 amino acids. Between the trimmed V and J ends, which lost 0 bases and 6 bases, there was a span of 13 bases. Germline loops: CDR1 SGHRS, CDR2 YFSETQ.

The chain is built from TRBV15 and TRBJ2-5, with 9 bases fitting TRBD1. The CDR3 is made up of 14 amino acids. V lost 5 bases to trimming and J lost 3 bases; unmatched junction nucleotides: 4. Looked up from germline, CDR1 is LNHNV and CDR2 is YYDKDF (reference sequence). DNA for the CDR3: TGTGCCACCAGCCCTCGGACAGGGGAAGAGACCCAGTACTTC. As protein: CATSPRTGEETQYF.

This clonotype was counted only a few times. CDR3 DNA: TGTGCCAGCTCACCGCGGACAGGGCTTTCTTCACCCCTCCACTTT. This encodes CASSPRTGLSSPLHF. The chain joins TRBV18 to TRBJ1-6; 8 bases line up with TRBD1. This CDR3 has 15 residues. Looked up from germline, CDR1 is KGHSH and CDR2 is LQKENI. Unmatched junction bases numbered 7, after V lost 3 bases and J lost 9 bases.

This clonotype was found a few times. The chain recombines TRBV6-5 with TRBJ2-5; the match to TRBD2 covers 10 bases. V was clipped by 0 bases and J by 2 bases; unmatched bases: 3. The CDR3 runs to 16 residues. Germline V gives CDR1 MNHEY, CDR2 SVGAGI. CDR3 bases: TGTGCCAGCAGTTACTCACTAGCGGGACCGCAAGAGACCCAGTACTTC. Its protein product is CASSYSLAGPQETQYF.

This clonotype was recorded a few times. The gene calls are TRBV5-1 and TRBJ2-3; no clear D gene. Per germline, CDR1 SGHRS and CDR2 YFSETQ. The CDR3 contains 14 residues. Trimming cost V 0 bases and J 7 bases, with 12 bases left between them. The CDR3 is CASSLDGPSYTQYF. The DNA of the CDR3 is TGCGCCAGCAGCTTGGACGGACCATCGTATACGCAGTATTTT.